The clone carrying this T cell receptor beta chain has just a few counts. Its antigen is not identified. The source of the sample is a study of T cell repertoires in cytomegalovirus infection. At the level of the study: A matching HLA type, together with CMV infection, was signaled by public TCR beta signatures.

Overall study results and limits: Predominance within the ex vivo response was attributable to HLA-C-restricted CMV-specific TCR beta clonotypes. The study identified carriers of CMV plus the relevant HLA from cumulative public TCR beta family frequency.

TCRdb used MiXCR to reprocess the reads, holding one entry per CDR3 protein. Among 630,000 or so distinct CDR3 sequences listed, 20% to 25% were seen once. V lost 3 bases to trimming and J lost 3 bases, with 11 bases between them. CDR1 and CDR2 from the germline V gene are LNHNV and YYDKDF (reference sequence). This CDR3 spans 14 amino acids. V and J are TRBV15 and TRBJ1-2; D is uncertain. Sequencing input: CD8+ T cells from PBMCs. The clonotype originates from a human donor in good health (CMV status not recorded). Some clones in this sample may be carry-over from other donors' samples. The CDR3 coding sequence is TGTGCCACCAGCAGTTGGAACAGTTACTATGGCTACACCTTC. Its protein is CATSSWNSYYGYTF. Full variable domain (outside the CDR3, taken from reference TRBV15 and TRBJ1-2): DAMVIQNPRYQVTQFGKPVTLSCSQTLNHNVMYWYQQKSSQAPKLLFHYYDKDFNNEADTPDNFQSRRPNTSFCFLDIRSPGLGDTAMYLCATSSWNSYYGYTFGSGTRLTVV.